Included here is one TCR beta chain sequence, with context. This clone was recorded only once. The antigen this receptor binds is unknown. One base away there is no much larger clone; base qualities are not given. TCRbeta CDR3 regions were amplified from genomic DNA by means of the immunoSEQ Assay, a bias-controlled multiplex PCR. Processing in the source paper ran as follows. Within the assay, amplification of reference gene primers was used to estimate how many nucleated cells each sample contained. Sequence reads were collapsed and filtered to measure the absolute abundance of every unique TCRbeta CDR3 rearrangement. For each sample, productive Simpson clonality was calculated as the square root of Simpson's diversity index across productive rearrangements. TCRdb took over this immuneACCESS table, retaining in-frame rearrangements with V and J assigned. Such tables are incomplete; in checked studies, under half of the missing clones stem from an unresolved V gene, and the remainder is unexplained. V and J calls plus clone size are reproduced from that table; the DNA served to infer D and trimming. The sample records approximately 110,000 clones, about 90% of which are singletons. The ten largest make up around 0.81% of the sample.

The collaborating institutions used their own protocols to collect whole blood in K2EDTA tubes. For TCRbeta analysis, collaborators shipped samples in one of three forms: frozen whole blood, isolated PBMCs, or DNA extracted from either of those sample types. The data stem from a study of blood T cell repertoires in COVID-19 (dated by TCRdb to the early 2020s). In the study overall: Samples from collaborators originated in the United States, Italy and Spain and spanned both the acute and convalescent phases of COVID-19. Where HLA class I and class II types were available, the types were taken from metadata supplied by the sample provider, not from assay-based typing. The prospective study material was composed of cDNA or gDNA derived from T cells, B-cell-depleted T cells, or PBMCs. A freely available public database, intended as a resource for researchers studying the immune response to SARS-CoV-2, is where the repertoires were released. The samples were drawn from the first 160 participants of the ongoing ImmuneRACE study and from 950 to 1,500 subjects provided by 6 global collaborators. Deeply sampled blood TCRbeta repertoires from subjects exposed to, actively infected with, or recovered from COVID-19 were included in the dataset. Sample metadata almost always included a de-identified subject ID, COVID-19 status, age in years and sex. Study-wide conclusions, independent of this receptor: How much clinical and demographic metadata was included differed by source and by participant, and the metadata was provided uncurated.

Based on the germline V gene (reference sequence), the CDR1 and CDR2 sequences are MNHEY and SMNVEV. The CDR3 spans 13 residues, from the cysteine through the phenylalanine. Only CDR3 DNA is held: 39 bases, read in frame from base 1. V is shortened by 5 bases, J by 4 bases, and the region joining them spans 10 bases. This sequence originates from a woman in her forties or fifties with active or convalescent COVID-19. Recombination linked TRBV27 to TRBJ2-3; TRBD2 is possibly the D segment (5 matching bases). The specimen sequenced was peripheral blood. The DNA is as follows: TGTGCCAGCAGTCGGACTTGGGCAGATACGCAGTATTTT. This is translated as CASSRTWADTQYF.